What follows is one T cell receptor beta chain and its context. Its target is not known. This same CDR3 is encoded by further DNA sequences in the sample. The sample comes from a study of shared clonotypes between healthy human individuals. General observations from the study: Clonotype sharing among donors was thought likely to change with sequencing depth. Several donors had 4% to 6.5% of their naive CD4 clonotypes in common. Non-shared clonotypes displayed generation probabilities falling below those of clonotypes present in all four donors. Blood alone was sampled, and tissue repertoires likely differ.

Method: immunoSEQ multiplex PCR; TCRdb's copy keeps in-frame clones and lacks some. The table records fewer than 3 million clones, roughly 92% of them present only once. The CDR3 sequence is 13 residues long. Germline V gene sequence: CDR1 SGHRS, CDR2 YFSETQ. The germline V and J ends were trimmed by 1 base and 0 bases, with 4 bases remaining between them. The sample consisted of naive CD4+ T cells from PBMCs. Subset indicated: CD45RA+ positively selected. This clonotype originated in a man younger than 35 in good health. Some clones in this sample may be carry-over from other donors' samples. The genes are TRBV5-1 and TRBJ2-5; D call uncertain. The CDR3 loop is CASSLRDQETQYF. The CDR3 DNA is TGCGCCAGCAGCTTGAGGGACCAAGAGACCCAGTACTTC.